The rows below give T cell receptor beta chains drawn from one sample of a study of tumor and adjacent non-tumor tissue in lung cancer. TCRdb re-called the multiplex PCR reads with MiXCR, one entry per CDR3 protein. The sample has 70,000 to 80,000 distinct CDR3 sequences; 55% to 80% are singletons. Sample: lung tumor tissue. These receptors all come from a woman between 40 and 50 years old with non-small cell lung cancer. CDR3s include the opening cysteine and the closing phenylalanine or tryptophan. The order of the fields is clone size, V gene, J gene, D gene, CDR3 DNA, CDR3 protein. D genes are given only for firm matches. For some rows the clone size is stated as once, few or many, or as a class when expanded; others skip it.

size: few
V: TRBV11-3
J: TRBJ2-1
D: TRBD1
DNA: TGTGCCAACAGCTCCGGACAGGGAGGCAATGAGCAGTTCTTC
CDR3: CANSSGQGGNEQFF

size: .
V: TRBV4-1
J: TRBJ1-5
D: .
DNA: TGCGCAAGCAGCCAAGGACCGCGCAATCAGTCCCAACATTTT
CDR3: CASSQGPRNQSQHF

size: few
V: TRBV28
J: TRBJ2-7
D: TRBD1
DNA: TGTGCCAGCAGACCACAGGGGATCAACGAGCAGTACTTC
CDR3: CASRPQGINEQYF

size: .
V: TRBV29-1
J: TRBJ2-1
D: .
DNA: TGCAACGTTGAAGAACCTCGGAGCTATAATGAGCAGTTCTTC
CDR3: CNVEEPRSYNEQFF

size: .
V: TRBV11-1
J: TRBJ2-2
D: .
DNA: TGTGCCAGCAGCCTGGACGGGTACACCGGGGAGCTGGTTTTT
CDR3: CASSLDGYTGELVF

size: .
V: TRBV4-2
J: TRBJ2-4
D: .
DNA: TGTGCCAGCAGCCCATCATGGACAAATATCGGAGCCAAAAACATTCGGTACTTC
CDR3: CASSPSWTNIGAKNIRYF

size: medium-sized
V: TRBV29-1
J: TRBJ2-1
D: TRBD2
DNA: TGCAGCGTACCGGGAGCGGGAACCTCCTACAATGAGCAGTTCTTC
CDR3: CSVPGAGTSYNEQFF

size: .
V: TRBV3-1
J: TRBJ2-5
D: TRBD2
DNA: TGTGCCAGCAGCCAATGGACTAGCGGGGCCATGTACCAAGAGACCCAGTACTTC
CDR3: CASSQWTSGAMYQETQYF

size: .
V: TRBV29-1
J: TRBJ2-3
D: TRBD2
DNA: TGCAACGCTCAAGGACAAGCGGGAGCTATGAATACGCAGTATTTT
CDR3: CNAQGQAGAMNTQYF

size: .
V: TRBV28
J: TRBJ2-3
D: .
DNA: TGTGTCAGTAGTGCTGCGAGCGCAGATATGCAGTATTTT
CDR3: CVSSAASADMQYF

size: once
V: TRBV7-2
J: TRBJ2-5
D: TRBD1
DNA: TGTGCCAGCAGCCCACAACTGACAGGGAGCCGCCAAGAGACCCAGTACTTC
CDR3: CASSPQLTGSRQETQYF

size: .
V: TRBV5-1
J: TRBJ2-5
D: .
DNA: TGCGCCAGCAGCTTCAACAGACAACAAGAGAGCCGGTACTTC
CDR3: CASSFNRQQESRYF

size: many
V: TRBV5-1
J: TRBJ2-7
D: TRBD2
DNA: TGCGCCAGCAGTCAACCGGGACTAGCGGGAGGTTACTCCTACGAGCAGTACTTC
CDR3: CASSQPGLAGGYSYEQYF

size: .
V: TRBV6-5
J: TRBJ1-4
D: .
DNA: TGTGCCAGCAGTTACGGTGGGGGAACAAATGAAAAACTGTTTTTT
CDR3: CASSYGGGTNEKLFF

size: many
V: TRBV6-1
J: TRBJ1-6
D: .
DNA: TGTGCCAGCCGGGGTCAGTGGAATTCACCCCTCCACTTT
CDR3: CASRGQWNSPLHF

size: .
V: TRBV6-6
J: TRBJ2-2
D: .
DNA: TGTGCCAGCAGCGGCCACTCTTGCACCGGGGAGCTGTTTTTT
CDR3: CASSGHSCTGELFF

size: .
V: TRBV4-1
J: TRBJ1-5
D: .
DNA: TGCGCCAGCAGCCTCCGGGGAGACAATCAGCCCCAGCATTTT
CDR3: CASSLRGDNQPQHF

size: .
V: TRBV29-1
J: TRBJ2-3
D: .
DNA: TGCAGCGGACAAGTGATGACCACAGATACGCAGTATTTT
CDR3: CSGQVMTTDTQYF

size: .
V: TRBV29-1
J: TRBJ2-7
D: .
DNA: TGCAGCGTTGTTGGGAAGGTCGGGTACGAGCAGTACTTC
CDR3: CSVVGKVGYEQYF

size: .
V: TRBV7-8
J: TRBJ2-7
D: TRBD1
DNA: TGTGCCAGCAGCTTAGAAGGACAGGGGGGCCACGACCAATACTTT
CDR3: CASSLEGQGGHDQYF

size: .
V: TRBV5-5
J: TRBJ2-2
D: TRBD1
DNA: TGTGCCAGCAGCCGCCGGGACAGAGATAGAGGGGAGCTGTTTTTT
CDR3: CASSRRDRDRGELFF

size: many
V: TRBV25-1
J: TRBJ1-6
D: .
DNA: TGTGCCAGCAGCCCAGCGACAGGCTATAATTCACCCCTCCACTTT
CDR3: CASSPATGYNSPLHF

size: .
V: TRBV5-4
J: TRBJ2-1
D: .
DNA: TGTGCCAGCAGCTCCGGGATAGTGATCAATGAGCAGTTCTTC
CDR3: CASSSGIVINEQFF

size: .
V: TRBV2
J: TRBJ1-5
D: TRBD1
DNA: TGTGCCAGCAGCACGGGACAGGCGGTCCCGCCCCAGCATTTT
CDR3: CASSTGQAVPPQHF

size: .
V: TRBV6-6
J: TRBJ1-1
D: TRBD1
DNA: TGTGTCACTAGGACAGGGAAATCCCAAGCTTTCTTT
CDR3: CVTRTGKSQAFF

size: .
V: TRBV4-2
J: TRBJ2-7
D: .
DNA: TGTGCCTGCAGCCAAGATTATACTAGCGCGGGGGCTACCTACGAGCAGTACTTC
CDR3: CACSQDYTSAGATYEQYF

size: many
V: TRBV24-1
J: TRBJ2-1
D: .
DNA: TGTGCCACCAGTGATTACAATGAGCAGTTCTTC
CDR3: CATSDYNEQFF

size: .
V: TRBV5-6
J: TRBJ2-5
D: .
DNA: TGTGCCAGCAGGACTACATGGGAGGGGGAAACCCAGTACTTC
CDR3: CASRTTWEGETQYF

size: few
V: TRBV12-3/TRBV12-4
J: TRBJ1-5
D: .
DNA: TGTTCCAGCAGCTTCCTAGTCCTCAATCAGCCCCAGCATTTT
CDR3: CSSSFLVLNQPQHF

size: .
V: TRBV5-8
J: TRBJ1-5
D: .
DNA: TGTGCCAGCAGCTTGGAGACGGGCAGGGGTCACACGCAGCCCCAGCATTTT
CDR3: CASSLETGRGHTQPQHF

size: .
V: TRBV4-2
J: TRBJ1-5
D: .
DNA: TGTGCCAACAGCCAAGATCCATACCAGCCCCAGCATTTT
CDR3: CANSQDPYQPQHF

size: .
V: TRBV30
J: TRBJ1-4
D: TRBD1
DNA: TGTGCCTGGAATGTAAGTCGGGACAGGGAACCTACAACTAATGAAAAACTGTTTTTT
CDR3: CAWNVSRDREPTTNEKLFF

size: once
V: TRBV6-5
J: TRBJ1-1
D: TRBD1
DNA: TGTGCTAGCACCGGGGGTCGGACAGGGGGAACTGAAGCTTTCTTT
CDR3: CASTGGRTGGTEAFF

size: .
V: TRBV5-1
J: TRBJ2-2
D: .
DNA: TGCGCCAGCAGCACGGGAGAGAGGAAGACCGGGGAGCTGTTTTTT
CDR3: CASSTGERKTGELFF

size: .
V: TRBV6-2/TRBV6-3
J: TRBJ2-4
D: .
DNA: TGTGCCAGTAGCCCTACAAGGAAAAACATTCAGTACTTC
CDR3: CASSPTRKNIQYF

size: medium-sized
V: TRBV5-4
J: TRBJ2-3
D: TRBD1
DNA: TGTGCCAGCAGCTTGGGACAGGGGGTCGATACGCAGTATTTT
CDR3: CASSLGQGVDTQYF

size: .
V: TRBV20-1
J: TRBJ2-5
D: .
DNA: TGCAGTGCTAGATCCCCCGGCAGCGAGACCCAGTACTTC
CDR3: CSARSPGSETQYF

size: once
V: TRBV28
J: TRBJ2-1
D: .
DNA: TGTGCCGGTACCTCCAACGGGATAGGGTTCTCCAATGAGCAGTTCTTC
CDR3: CAGTSNGIGFSNEQFF

size: .
V: TRBV11-2
J: TRBJ2-7
D: .
DNA: TGTGCCAGCAGCTTACAGTGGGTAGAGGACGGACAGTACTTC
CDR3: CASSLQWVEDGQYF

size: .
V: TRBV5-1
J: TRBJ2-1
D: .
DNA: TGCGCCAGCAACTTGGCGGGGTGGGATGAGCAGTTCTTC
CDR3: CASNLAGWDEQFF

size: .
V: TRBV7-3
J: TRBJ2-1
D: .
DNA: TGTGCCAGCTGCTCACTCCCCTCTAGCGCATACAATGAGCAGTTCTTC
CDR3: CASCSLPSSAYNEQFF

size: many
V: TRBV29-1
J: TRBJ2-3
D: TRBD1
DNA: TGCAGCGTGAGACAGGGGAGCACAGATACGCAGTATTTT
CDR3: CSVRQGSTDTQYF

size: .
V: TRBV29-1
J: TRBJ1-2
D: .
DNA: TGCAGCGTTGTATTGTTAAACTTTTGCTACACCTTC
CDR3: CSVVLLNFCYTF

size: many
V: TRBV20-1
J: TRBJ2-7
D: .
DNA: TGCAGTGCTAAAGTTTGGGGCGAGCAGTACTTC
CDR3: CSAKVWGEQYF

size: .
V: TRBV11-2
J: TRBJ2-4
D: TRBD2
DNA: TGTACCAGCAGCCAGGGGACTAGCAGGGGGAAGGGCATTCAGTACTTC
CDR3: CTSSQGTSRGKGIQYF

size: .
V: TRBV20-1
J: TRBJ1-1
D: TRBD1
DNA: TGCAGTGCTATAGATCCCCAGGGGGGGCGGAACACTGAAGCTTTCTTT
CDR3: CSAIDPQGGRNTEAFF